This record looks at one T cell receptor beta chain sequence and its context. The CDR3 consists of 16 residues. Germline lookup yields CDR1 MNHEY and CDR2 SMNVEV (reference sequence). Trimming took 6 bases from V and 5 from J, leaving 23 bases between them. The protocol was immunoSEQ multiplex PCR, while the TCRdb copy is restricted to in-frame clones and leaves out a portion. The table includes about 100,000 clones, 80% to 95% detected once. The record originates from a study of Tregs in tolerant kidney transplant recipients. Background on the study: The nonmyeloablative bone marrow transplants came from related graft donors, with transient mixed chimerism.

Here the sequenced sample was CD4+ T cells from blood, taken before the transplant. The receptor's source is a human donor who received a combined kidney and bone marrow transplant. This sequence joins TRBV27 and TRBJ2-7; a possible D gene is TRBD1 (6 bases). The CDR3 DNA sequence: TGTGCCAGCAGCATACTTGGGGGCGCGGGTTCGGACGAGCAGTACTTC. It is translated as CASSILGGAGSDEQYF.